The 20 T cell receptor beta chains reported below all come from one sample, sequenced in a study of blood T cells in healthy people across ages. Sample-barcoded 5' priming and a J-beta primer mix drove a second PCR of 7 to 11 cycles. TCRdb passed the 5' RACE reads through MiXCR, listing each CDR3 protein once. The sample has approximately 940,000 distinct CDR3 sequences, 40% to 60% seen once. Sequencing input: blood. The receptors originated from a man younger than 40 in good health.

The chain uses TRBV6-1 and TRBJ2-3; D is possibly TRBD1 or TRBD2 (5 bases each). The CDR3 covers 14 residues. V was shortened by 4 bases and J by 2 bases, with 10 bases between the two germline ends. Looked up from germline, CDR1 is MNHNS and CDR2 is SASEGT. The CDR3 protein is CASSVGTDTDTQYF. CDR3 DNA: TGTGCCAGCAGTGTGGGGACGGACACAGATACGCAGTATTTT.

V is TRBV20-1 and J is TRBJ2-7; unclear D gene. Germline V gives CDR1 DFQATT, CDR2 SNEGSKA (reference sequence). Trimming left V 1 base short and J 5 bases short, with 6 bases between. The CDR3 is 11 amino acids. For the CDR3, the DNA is TGCAGTGCTAGAGGCCAGAACGAGCAGTACTTC. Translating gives CSARGQNEQYF.

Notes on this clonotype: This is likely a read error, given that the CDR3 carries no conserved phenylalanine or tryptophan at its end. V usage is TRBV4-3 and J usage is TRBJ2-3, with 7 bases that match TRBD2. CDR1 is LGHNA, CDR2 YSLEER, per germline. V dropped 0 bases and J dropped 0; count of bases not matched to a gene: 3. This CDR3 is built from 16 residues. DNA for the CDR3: TGCGCCAGCAGCCAAGATGGGGGGGGGAGCACAGATACGCAGTATTTA. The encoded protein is CASSQDGGGSTDTQYL.

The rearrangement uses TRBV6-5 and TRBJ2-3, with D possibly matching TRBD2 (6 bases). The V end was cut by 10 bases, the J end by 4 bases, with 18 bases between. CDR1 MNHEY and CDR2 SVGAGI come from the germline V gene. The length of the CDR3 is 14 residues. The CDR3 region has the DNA TGTGCCATCAGCGGGCGGACTTACGCAGATACGCAGTATTTT. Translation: CAISGRTYADTQYF.

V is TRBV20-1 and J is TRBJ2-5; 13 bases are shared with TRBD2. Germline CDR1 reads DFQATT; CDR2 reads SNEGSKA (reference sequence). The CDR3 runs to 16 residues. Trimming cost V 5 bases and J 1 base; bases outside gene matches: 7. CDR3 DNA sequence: TGCAGTGCTCCCAGGGGACTAGCGGGGCTCCAAGAGACCCAGTACTTC. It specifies CSAPRGLAGLQETQYF.

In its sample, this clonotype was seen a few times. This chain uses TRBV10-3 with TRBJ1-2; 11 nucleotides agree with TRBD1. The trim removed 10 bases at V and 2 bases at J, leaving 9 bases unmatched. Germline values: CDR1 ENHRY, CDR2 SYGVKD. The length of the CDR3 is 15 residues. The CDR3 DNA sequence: TGTGCCACCTTACCAGGGACAGGGGGAAACTATGGCTACACCTTC. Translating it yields CATLPGTGGNYGYTF.

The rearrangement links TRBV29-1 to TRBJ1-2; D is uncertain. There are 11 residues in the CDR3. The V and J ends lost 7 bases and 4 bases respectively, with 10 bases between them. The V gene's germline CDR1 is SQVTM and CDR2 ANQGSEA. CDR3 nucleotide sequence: TGCAGCGCAATGGGAAGCTATGGCTACACCTTC. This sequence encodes CSAMGSYGYTF. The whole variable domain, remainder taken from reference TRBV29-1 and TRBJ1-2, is SAVISQKPSRDICQRGTSLTIQCQVDSQVTMMFWYRQQPGQSLTLIATANQGSEATYESGFVIDKFPISRPNLTFSTLTVSNMSPEDSSIYLCSAMGSYGYTFGSGTRLTVV.

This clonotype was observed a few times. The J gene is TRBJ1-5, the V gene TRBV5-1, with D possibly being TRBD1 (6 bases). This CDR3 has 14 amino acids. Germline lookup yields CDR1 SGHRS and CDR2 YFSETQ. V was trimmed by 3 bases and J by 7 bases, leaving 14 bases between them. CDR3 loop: CASSYTGLGQPQHF. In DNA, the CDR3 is TGCGCCAGCAGCTATACAGGGCTCGGGCAGCCCCAGCATTTT.

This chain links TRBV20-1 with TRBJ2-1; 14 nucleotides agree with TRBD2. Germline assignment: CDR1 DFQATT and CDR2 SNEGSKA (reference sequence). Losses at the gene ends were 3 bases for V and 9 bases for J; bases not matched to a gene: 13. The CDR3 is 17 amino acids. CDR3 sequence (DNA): TGCAGTGCTAGGGGGACTAGCGGGGGCATATTCAGTGGTGAGCAGTTCTTC. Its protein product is CSARGTSGGIFSGEQFF.

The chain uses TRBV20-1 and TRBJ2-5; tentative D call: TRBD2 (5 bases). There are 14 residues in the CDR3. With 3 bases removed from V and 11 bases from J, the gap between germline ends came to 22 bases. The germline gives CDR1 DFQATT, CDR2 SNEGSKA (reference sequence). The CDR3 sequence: CSASTRRRVLEQYF. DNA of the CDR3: TGCAGTGCTAGTACGAGAAGGCGGGTTTTAGAGCAGTACTTC.

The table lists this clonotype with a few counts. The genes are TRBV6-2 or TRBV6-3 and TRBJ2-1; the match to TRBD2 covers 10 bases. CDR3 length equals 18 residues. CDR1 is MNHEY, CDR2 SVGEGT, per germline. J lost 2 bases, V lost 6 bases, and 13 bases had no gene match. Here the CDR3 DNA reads TGTGCCAGCAGGCCGTGGTCGCTAGCGGGGGTCCCCTACAATGAGCAGTTCTTC. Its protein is CASRPWSLAGVPYNEQFF.

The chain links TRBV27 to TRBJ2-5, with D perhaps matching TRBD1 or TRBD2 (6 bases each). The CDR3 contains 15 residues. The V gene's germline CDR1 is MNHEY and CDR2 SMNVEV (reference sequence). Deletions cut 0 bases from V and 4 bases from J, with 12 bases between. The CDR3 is CASSLSGGSGETQYF. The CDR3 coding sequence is TGTGCCAGCAGTTTATCCGGGGGCTCGGGAGAGACCCAGTACTTC.

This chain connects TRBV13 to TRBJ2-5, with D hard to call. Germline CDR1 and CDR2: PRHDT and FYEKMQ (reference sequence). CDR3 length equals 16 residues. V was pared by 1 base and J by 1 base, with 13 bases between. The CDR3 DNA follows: TGTGCCAGCAGCTTAGAGGTCGGCAGCTCCCAAGAGACCCAGTACTTC. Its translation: CASSLEVGSSQETQYF.

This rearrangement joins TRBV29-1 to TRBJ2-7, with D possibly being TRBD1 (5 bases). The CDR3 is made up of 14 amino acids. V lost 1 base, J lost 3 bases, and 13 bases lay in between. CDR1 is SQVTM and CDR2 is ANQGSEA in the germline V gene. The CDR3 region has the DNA TGCAGCGTTGAAGCCGCGACAGAGGACTACGAGCAGTACTTC. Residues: CSVEAATEDYEQYF.

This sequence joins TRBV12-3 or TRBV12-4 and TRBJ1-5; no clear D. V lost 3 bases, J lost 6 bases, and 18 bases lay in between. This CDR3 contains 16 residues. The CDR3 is CASSFSMVAGIQPQHF. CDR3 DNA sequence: TGTGCCAGCAGTTTCAGCATGGTCGCGGGCATTCAGCCCCAGCATTTT.

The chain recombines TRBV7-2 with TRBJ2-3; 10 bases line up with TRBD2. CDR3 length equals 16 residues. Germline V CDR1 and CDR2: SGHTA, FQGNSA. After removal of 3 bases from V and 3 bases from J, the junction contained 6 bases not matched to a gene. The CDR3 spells CASSFSSGGRTDTQYF. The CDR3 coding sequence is TGTGCCAGCAGCTTTAGTAGCGGGGGGAGGACAGATACGCAGTATTTT.

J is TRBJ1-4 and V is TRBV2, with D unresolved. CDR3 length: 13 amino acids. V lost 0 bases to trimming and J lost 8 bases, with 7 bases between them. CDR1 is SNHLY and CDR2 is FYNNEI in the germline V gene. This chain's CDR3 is CASSEAPQEKLFF. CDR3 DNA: TGTGCCAGCAGTGAAGCGCCTCAAGAAAAACTGTTTTTT.

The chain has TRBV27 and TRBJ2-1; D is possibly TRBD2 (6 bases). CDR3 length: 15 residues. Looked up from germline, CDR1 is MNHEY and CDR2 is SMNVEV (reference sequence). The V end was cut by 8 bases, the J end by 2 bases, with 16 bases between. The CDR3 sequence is CASLRAPGAYNEQFF. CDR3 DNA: TGTGCCAGCCTCCGGGCCCCGGGGGCCTACAATGAGCAGTTCTTC.

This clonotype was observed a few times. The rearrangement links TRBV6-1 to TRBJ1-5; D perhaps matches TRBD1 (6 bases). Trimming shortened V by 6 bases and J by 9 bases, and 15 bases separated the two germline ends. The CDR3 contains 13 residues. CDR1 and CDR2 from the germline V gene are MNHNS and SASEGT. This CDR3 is CASSPERGRPQHF. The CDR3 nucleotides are TGTGCCAGCAGCCCTGAGAGGGGGAGGCCCCAGCATTTT.

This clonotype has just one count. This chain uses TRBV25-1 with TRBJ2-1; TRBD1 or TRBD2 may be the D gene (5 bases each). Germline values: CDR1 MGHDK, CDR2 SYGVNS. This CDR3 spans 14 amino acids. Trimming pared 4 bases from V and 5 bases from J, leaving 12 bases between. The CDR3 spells CASSVGRIDNEQFF. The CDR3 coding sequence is TGTGCCAGCAGTGTGGGACGGATAGACAATGAGCAGTTCTTC.